This T cell receptor beta chain was profiled in a study of vaccination and CD4 T cells after COVID-19. On this clonotype itself: Antigen: not known.

At the Johns Hopkins FTIC core, DNA taken from cultured CD4+ T cells was sequenced by way of the Oncomine TCR Beta short-read assay. TCRdb used MiXCR to reprocess the PCR reads, holding one entry per CDR3 protein. The sample yields 10,000 to 15,000 distinct CDR3 sequences, 62% seen once. As for treatment: roughly nine-day PBMC culture with coronavirus spike peptide pools or control peptides (ViraFEST assay). The sequence was collected from a human donor who had recovered from COVID-19. Sequenced input: CD4+ T cells from blood, cultured in vitro.

CDR3 bases: TGTGCCAGTAGTCGAGAGACAGGGGAGGATTCACCCCTCCACTTT. It encodes CASSRETGEDSPLHF. This chain links TRBV19 with TRBJ1-6, with 8 bases lining up with TRBD1. The CDR3 sequence is 15 residues long. In germline, CDR1 is LNHDA, CDR2 SQIVND (reference sequence). J was trimmed by 8 bases and V by 5 bases; bases with no gene match: 8.